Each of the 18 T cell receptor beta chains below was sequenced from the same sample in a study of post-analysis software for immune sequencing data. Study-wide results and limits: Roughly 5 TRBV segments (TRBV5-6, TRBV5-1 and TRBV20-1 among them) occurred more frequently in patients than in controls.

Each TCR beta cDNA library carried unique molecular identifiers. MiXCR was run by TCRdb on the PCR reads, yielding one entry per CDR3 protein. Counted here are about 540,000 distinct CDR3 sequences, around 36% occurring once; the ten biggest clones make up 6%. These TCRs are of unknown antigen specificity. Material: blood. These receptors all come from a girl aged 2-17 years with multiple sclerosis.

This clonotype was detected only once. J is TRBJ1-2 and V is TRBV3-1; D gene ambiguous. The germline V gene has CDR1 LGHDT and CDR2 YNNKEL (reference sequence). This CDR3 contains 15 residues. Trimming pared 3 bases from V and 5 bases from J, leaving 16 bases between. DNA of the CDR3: TGTGCCAGCAGCCATCGACGTCCCACGGGGTATGGCTACACCTTC. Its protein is CASSHRRPTGYGYTF.

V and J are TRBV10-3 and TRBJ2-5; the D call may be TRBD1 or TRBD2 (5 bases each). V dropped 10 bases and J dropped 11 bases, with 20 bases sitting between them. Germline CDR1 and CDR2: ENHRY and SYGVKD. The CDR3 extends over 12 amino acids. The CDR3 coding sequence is TGTGCCACCCTGCGAGGGGATAATGAGCAGTACTTC. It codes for CATLRGDNEQYF.

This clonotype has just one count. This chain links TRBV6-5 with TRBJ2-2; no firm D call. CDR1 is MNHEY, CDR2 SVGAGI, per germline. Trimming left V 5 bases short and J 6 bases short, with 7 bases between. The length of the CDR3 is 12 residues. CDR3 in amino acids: CASSQNAGELFF. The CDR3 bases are TGTGCCAGCAGTCAAAATGCCGGGGAGCTGTTTTTT.

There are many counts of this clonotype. The CDR3 bases are TGTGCCAGCACCATCTTTAGCGGGGCTAGCACAGATACGCAGTATTTT. This translates into CASTIFSGASTDTQYF. The chain combines TRBV5-6 with TRBJ2-3; 8 bases map to TRBD2. The CDR3 spans 16 residues. J gave up 0 bases and V 6 bases, and 9 bases lay outside the gene matches. The germline V gene encodes CDR1 SGHDT and CDR2 YYEEEE.

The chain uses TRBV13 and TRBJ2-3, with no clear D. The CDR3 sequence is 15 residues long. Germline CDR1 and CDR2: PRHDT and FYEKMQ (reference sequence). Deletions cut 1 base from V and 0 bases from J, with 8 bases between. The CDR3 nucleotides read TGTGCCAGCAGCTTAGTGCTAGGAAGCACAGATACGCAGTATTTT. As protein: CASSLVLGSTDTQYF.

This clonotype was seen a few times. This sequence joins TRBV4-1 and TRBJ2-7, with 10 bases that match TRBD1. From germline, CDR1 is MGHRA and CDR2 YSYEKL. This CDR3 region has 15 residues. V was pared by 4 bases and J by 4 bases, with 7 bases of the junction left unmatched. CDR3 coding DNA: TGCGCCAGCAGCCTCCGGACAGGGGGTGAGTACGAGCAGTACTTC. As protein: CASSLRTGGEYEQYF.

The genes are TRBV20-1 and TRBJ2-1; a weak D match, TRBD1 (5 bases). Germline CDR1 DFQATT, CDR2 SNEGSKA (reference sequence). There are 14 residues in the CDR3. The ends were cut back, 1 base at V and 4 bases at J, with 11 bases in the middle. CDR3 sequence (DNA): TGCAGTGCTAGAGGTACTGGACATTACAATGAGCAGTTCTTC. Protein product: CSARGTGHYNEQFF.

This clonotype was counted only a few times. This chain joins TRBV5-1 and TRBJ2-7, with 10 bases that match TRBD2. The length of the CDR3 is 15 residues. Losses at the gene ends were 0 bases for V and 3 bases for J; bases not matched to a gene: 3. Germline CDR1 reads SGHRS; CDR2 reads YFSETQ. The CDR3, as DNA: TGCGCCAGCAGCTTGGTGCTAGCGGGGGACTACGAGCAGTACTTC. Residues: CASSLVLAGDYEQYF.

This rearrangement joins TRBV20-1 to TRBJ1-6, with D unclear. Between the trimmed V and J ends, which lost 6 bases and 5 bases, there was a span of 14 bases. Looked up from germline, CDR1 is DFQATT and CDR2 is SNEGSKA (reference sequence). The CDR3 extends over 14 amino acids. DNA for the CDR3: TGCAGTGCACGAGGGCAGGTCCATAATTCACCCCTCCACTTT. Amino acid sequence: CSARGQVHNSPLHF.

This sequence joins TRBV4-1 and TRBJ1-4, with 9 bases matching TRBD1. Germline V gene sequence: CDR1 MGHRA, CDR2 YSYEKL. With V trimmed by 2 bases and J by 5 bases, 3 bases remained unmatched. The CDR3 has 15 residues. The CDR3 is CASSQSGTGNEKLFF. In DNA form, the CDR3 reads TGCGCCAGCAGCCAATCCGGGACAGGGAATGAAAAACTGTTTTTT.

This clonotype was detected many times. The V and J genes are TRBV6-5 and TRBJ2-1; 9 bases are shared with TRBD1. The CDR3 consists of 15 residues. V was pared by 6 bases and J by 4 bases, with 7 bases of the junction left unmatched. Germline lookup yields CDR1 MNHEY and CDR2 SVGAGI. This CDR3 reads CASRGDRATYNEQFF. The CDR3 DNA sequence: TGTGCCAGCAGGGGGGACAGGGCTACATACAATGAGCAGTTCTTC.

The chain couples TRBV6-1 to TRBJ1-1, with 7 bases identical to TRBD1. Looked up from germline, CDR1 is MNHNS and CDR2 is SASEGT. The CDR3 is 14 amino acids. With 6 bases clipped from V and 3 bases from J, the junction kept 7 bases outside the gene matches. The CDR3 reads CASSRQGGDTEAFF. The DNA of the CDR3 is TGTGCCAGCAGCCGACAGGGAGGGGACACTGAAGCTTTCTTT.

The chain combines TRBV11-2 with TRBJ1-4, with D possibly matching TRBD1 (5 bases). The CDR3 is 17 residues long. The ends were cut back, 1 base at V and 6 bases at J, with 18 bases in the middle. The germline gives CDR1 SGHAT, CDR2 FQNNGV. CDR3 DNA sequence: TGTGCCAGCAGCTTAGCCCTATATTGGGGGGATGATGAAAAACTGTTTTTT. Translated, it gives CASSLALYWGDDEKLFF.

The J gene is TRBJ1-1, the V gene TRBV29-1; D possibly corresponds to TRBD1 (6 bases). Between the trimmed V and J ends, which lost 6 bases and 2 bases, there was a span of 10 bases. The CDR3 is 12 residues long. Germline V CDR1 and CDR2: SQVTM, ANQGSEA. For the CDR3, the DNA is TGCAGCGTACTAGGGGGAAACACTGAAGCTTTCTTT. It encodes CSVLGGNTEAFF. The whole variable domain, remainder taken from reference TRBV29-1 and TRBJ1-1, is SAVISQKPSRDICQRGTSLTIQCQVDSQVTMMFWYRQQPGQSLTLIATANQGSEATYESGFVIDKFPISRPNLTFSTLTVSNMSPEDSSIYLCSVLGGNTEAFFGQGTRLTVV.

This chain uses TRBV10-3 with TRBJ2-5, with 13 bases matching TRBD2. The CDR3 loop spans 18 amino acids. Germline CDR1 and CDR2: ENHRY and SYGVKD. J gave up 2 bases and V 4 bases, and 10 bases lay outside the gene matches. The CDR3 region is CAISGVSGLAGKQETQYF. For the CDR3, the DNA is TGTGCCATCAGTGGGGTATCGGGACTAGCGGGGAAACAAGAGACCCAGTACTTC.

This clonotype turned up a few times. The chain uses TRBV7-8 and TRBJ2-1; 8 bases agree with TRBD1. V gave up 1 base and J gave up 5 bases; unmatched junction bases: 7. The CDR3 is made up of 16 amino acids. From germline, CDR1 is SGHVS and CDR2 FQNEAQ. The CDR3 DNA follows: TGTGCCAGCAGCTTAGGGGTCCCGACAGGGGACAATGAGCAGTTCTTC. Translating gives CASSLGVPTGDNEQFF.

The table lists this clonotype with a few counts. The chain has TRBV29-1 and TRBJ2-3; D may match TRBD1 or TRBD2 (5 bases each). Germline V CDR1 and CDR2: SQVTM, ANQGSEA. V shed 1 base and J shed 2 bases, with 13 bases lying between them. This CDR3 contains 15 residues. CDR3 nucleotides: TGCAGCGTTGAAGTGGGCACAGGACTCACAGATACGCAGTATTTT. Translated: CSVEVGTGLTDTQYF.

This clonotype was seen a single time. The CDR3 coding sequence is TGTGCCAGCAGTGACGCGAACCTGGGACAGTCCTATGGCTACACCTTC. This translates into CASSDANLGQSYGYTF. The V call is TRBV28, the J call TRBJ1-2; 7 bases map to TRBD1. Unmatched junction bases numbered 13, after V lost 5 bases and J lost 4 bases. This CDR3 has 16 residues. Germline V gene sequence: CDR1 MDHEN, CDR2 SYDVKM.